This T cell receptor beta chain was identified in a study of cytomegalovirus exposure and HLA in healthy donors. Study-level background: The study placed approximately 80% of its 350 to 400 genotyped donors in the Caucasian-associated ancestry cluster.

CDR3 length: 15 amino acids. The germline CDR1 and CDR2 sequences are SGHRS and YFSETQ. After removal of 0 bases from V and 7 bases from J, the junction contained 5 bases not matched to a gene. As to this clone: The antigen is undetermined.

The study's findings and limits: Later analysis associated a missense DCLRE1C variant with TCR beta V- and J-gene trimming. An analysis was carried out at a later point. It showed that HLA-associated TCR beta chains were more clonally expanded than equally common non-associated chains. In a later analysis, donors in an Asian-associated ancestry cluster reportedly had fewer N-insertions in productive TCRs than the cohort mean.

PCR employed 60 Vbeta and 13 Jbeta primers. The protocol was immunoSEQ multiplex PCR, while the TCRdb copy is restricted to in-frame clones and leaves out a portion. The sample shows about 150,000 clones, approximately 80% of them seen only once. Source material: PBMCs. This chain joins TRBV5-1 and TRBJ2-1; 9 positions agree with TRBD2. The receptor's source is a woman between 45 and 65 years old in good health and CMV-seropositive. For the CDR3, the DNA is TGCGCCAGCAGCTTGGGGCTAGCGGGGAATAATGAGCAGTTCTTC. Its protein is CASSLGLAGNNEQFF. Full variable domain (remainder filled in from reference TRBV5-1 and TRBJ2-1): KAGVTQTPRYLIKTRGQQVTLSCSPISGHRSVSWYQQTPGQGLQFLFEYFSETQRNKGNFPGRFSGRQFSNSRSEMNVSTLELGDSALYLCASSLGLAGNNEQFFGPGTRLTVL.